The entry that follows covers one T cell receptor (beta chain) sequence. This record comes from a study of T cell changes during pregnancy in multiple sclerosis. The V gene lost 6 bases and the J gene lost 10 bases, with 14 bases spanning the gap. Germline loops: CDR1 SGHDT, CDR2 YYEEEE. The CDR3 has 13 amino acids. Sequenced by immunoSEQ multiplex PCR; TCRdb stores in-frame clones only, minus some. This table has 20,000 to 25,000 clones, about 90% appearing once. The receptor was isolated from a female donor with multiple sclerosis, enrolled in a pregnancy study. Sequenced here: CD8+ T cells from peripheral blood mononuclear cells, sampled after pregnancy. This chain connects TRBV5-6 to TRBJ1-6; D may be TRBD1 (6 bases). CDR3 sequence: CASTIQGGSPLHF. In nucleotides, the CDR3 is TGTGCCAGCACCATACAGGGCGGATCACCCCTCCACTTT.